This T cell receptor (beta chain) was captured by sequencing in a study of blood T cell repertoires in COVID-19. Overall study context: The samples span acute and convalescent COVID-19 from the United States, Italy and Spain.

Germline V gene lookup returns CDR1 KGHDR and CDR2 SFDVKD. Trimming removed 4 bases from V and 4 bases from J; junction bases left unmatched: 11. The CDR3 consists of 16 residues. The assay was immunoSEQ multiplex PCR, and TCRdb's table has in-frame clones only and misses some. The sample comprises 450,000 or so clones, approximately 90% of which are singletons, and less than 0.95% rests with the top ten. This TCR derives from a man aged 18-30 years with COVID-19, enrolled during active disease. The V and J genes are TRBV24-1 and TRBJ1-1, with 7 bases fitting TRBD1. Sequenced: peripheral blood. The CDR3 here is CATSEDPTGYRTEAFF. The CDR3, as DNA: TGTGCCACCAGTGAGGACCCGACAGGGTATCGCACTGAAGCTTTCTTT.